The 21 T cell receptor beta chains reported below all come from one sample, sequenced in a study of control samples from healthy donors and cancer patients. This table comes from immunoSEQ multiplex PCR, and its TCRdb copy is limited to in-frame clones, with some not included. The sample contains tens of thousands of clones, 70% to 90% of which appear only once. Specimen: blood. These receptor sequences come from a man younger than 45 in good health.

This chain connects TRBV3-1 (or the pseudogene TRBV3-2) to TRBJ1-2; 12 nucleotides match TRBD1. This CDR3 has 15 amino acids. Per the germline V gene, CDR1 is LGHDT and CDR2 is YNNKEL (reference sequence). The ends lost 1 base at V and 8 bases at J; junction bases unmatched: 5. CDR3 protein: CASSQVGTGGLGYTF. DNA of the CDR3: TGTGCCAGCAGCCAAGTCGGGACAGGGGGCCTGGGCTACACCTTC.

CDR3 sequence: CASSQSGGNEQFF. In DNA, the CDR3 is TGTGCCAGCAGCCAATCAGGGGGCAATGAGCAGTTCTTC. The J gene is TRBJ2-1, the V gene TRBV11-3; 7 positions match TRBD1. Unmatched junction bases numbered 4, after V lost 5 bases and J lost 6 bases. The CDR3 loop spans 13 amino acids. Germline V gives CDR1 SGHNT, CDR2 YENEEA.

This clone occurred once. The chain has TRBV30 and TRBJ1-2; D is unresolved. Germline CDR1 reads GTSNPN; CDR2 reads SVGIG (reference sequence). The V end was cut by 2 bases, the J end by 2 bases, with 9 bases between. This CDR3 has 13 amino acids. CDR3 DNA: TGTGCCTGGAGTCACCGAGTGAACTATGGCTACACCTTC. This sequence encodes CAWSHRVNYGYTF.

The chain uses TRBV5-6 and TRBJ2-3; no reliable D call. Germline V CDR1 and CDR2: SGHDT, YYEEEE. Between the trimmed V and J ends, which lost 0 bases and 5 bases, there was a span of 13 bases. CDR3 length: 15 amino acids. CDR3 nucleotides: TGTGCCAGCAGCTTGGAATTCTTGAGAGGAGATACGCAGTATTTT. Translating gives CASSLEFLRGDTQYF.

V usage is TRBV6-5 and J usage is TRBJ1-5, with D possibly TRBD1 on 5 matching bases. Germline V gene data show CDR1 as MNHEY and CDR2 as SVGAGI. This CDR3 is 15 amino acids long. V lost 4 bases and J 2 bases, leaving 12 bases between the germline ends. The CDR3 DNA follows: TGTGCCAGCAGTTCCGATCTGGGGGGCAATCAGCCCCAGCATTTT. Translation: CASSSDLGGNQPQHF.

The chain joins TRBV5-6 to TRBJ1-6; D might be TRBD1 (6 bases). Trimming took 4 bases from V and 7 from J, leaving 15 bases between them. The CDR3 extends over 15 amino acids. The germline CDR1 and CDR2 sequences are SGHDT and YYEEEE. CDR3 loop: CASSASMGTNSPLHF. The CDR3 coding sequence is TGTGCCAGCAGCGCCTCTATGGGGACAAATTCACCCCTCCACTTT.

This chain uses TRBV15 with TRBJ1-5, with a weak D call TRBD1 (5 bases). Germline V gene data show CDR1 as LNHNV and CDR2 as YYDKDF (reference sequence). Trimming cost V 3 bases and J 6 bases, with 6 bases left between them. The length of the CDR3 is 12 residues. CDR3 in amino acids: CATSRDTQPQHF. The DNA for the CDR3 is TGTGCCACCAGCAGGGACACTCAGCCCCAGCATTTT. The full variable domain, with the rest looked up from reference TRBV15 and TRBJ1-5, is DAMVIQNPRYQVTQFGKPVTLSCSQTLNHNVMYWYQQKSSQAPKLLFHYYDKDFNNEADTPDNFQSRRPNTSFCFLDIRSPGLGDTAMYLCATSRDTQPQHFGDGTRLSIL.

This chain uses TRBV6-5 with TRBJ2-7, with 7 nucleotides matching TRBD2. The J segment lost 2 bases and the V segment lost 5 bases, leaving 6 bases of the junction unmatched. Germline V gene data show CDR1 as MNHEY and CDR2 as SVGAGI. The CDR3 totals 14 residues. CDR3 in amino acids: CASSHRGRAYEQYF. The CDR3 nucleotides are TGTGCCAGCAGTCACCGCGGGAGAGCCTACGAGCAGTACTTC.

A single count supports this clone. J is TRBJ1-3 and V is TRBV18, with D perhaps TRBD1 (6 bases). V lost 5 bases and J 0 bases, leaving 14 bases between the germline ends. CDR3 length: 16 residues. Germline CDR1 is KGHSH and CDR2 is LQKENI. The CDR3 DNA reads TGTGCCAGCTCATTAACAGGGACGAGCTCTGGAAACACCATATATTTT. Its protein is CASSLTGTSSGNTIYF. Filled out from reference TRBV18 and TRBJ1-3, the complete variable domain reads NAGVMQNPRHLVRRRGQEARLRCSPMKGHSHVYWYRQLPEEGLKFMVYLQKENIIDESGMPKERFSAEFPKEGPSILRIQQVVRGDSAAYFCASSLTGTSSGNTIYFGEGSWLTVV.

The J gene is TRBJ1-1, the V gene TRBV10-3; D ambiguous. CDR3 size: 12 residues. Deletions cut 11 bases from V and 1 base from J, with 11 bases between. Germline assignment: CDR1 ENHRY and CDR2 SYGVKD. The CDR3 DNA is TGTGCCTCAGGTCAGGCGAACACTGAAGCTTTCTTT. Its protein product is CASGQANTEAFF.

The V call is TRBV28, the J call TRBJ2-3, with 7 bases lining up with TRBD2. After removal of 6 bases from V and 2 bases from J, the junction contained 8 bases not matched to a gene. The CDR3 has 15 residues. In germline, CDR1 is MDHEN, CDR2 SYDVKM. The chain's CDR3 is CASRTGRRYTDTQYF. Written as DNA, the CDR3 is TGTGCCAGCAGGACCGGGAGGAGATACACAGATACGCAGTATTTT.

The CDR3 sequence is CASEIADTQYF. The CDR3, as DNA: TGTGCTAGTGAGATCGCAGATACGCAGTATTTT. V gene TRBV12-5 combines with J gene TRBJ2-3; no clear D. V dropped 7 bases and J dropped 4 bases, with 6 bases sitting between them. The CDR3 runs 11 residues. CDR1 is LGHNT and CDR2 is FRNRAP in the germline V gene.

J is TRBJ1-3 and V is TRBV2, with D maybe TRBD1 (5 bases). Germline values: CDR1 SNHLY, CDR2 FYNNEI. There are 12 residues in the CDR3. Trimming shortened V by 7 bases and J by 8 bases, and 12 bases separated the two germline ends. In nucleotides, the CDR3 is TGTGCCAGCATGGGATTGACAGACACCATATATTTT. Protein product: CASMGLTDTIYF.

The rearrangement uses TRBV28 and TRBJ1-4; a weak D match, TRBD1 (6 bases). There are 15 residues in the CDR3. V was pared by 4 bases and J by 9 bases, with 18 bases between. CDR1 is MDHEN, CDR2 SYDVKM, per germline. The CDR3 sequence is CASSYLQGNWKKLFF. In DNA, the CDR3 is TGTGCCAGCAGTTATCTTCAGGGGAACTGGAAAAAACTGTTTTTT.

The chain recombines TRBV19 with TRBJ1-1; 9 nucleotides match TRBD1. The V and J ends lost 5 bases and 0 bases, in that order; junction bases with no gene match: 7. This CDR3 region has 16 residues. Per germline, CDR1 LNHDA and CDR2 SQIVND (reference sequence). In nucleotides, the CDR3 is TGTGCCAGTAGTGGGACAGGGATCTCCATGAACACTGAAGCTTTCTTT. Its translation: CASSGTGISMNTEAFF. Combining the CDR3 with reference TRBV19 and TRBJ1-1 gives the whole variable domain DGGITQSPKYLFRKEGQNVTLSCEQNLNHDAMYWYRQDPGQGLRLIYYSQIVNDFQKGDIAEGYSVSREKKESFPLTVTSAQKNPTAFYLCASSGTGISMNTEAFFGQGTRLTVV.

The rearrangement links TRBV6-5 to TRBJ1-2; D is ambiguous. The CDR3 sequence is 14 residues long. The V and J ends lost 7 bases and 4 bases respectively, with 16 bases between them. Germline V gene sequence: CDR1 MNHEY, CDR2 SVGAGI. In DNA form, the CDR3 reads TGTGCCAGCACCCCTGCGCGTTACGGCTATGGCTACACCTTC. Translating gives CASTPARYGYGYTF.

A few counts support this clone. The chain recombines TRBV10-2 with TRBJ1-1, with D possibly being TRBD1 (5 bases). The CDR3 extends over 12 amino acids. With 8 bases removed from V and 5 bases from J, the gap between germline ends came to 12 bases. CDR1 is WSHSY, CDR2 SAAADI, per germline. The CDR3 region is CASSPGETEAFF. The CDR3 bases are TGCGCCAGCTCCCCGGGGGAGACTGAAGCTTTCTTT.

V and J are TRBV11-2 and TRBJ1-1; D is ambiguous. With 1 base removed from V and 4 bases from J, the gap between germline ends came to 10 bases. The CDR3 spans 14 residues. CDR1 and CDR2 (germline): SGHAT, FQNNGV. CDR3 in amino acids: CASSLGNEITEAFF. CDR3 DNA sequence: TGTGCCAGCAGCTTAGGTAATGAAATCACTGAAGCTTTCTTT.

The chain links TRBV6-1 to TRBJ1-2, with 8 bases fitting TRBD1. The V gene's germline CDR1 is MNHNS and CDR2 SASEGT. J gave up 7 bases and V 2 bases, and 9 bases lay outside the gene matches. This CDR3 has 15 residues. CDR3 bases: TGTGCCAGCAGTGAACGGTGGGACAGGAGTTTTGGCTACACCTTC. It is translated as CASSERWDRSFGYTF.

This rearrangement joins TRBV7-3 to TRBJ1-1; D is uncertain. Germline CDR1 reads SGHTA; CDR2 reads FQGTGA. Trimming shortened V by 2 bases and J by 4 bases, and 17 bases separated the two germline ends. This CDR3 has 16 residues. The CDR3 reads CASSLYAGAEGTEAFF. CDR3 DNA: TGTGCCAGCAGCTTATATGCCGGTGCGGAGGGCACTGAAGCTTTCTTT.

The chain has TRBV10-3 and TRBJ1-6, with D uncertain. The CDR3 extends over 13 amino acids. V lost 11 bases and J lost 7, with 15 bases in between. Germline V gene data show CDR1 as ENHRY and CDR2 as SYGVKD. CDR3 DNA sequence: TGTGCCCATACCAGGCAGATCAATTCACCCCTCCACTTT. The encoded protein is CAHTRQINSPLHF.